Following are 30 T cell receptor beta chains from one sample sequenced in a study of T cell responses to AZD1222 COVID-19 vaccine. Using immunoSEQ multiplex PCR, the repertoire was profiled, and TCRdb retains in-frame clones only, with some absent. The sample lists about 130,000 clones, about 91% occurring once. The sample in question was peripheral blood, obtained on day 0 of AZD1222 vaccination. The receptors derive from an adult in good health.

This chain links TRBV5-4 with TRBJ1-2; D remains unclear. In germline, CDR1 is SGHNT, CDR2 YYREEE (reference sequence). The CDR3 covers 13 residues. V was pared by 7 bases and J by 0 bases, with 10 bases between. CDR3: CASYTSANYGYTF. The CDR3 DNA is TGTGCCAGCTATACGAGTGCTAACTATGGCTACACCTTC.

The V call is TRBV12-3 or TRBV12-4, the J call TRBJ2-2; no reliable D call. The CDR3 length is 13 residues. With 7 bases removed from V and 3 bases from J, the gap between germline ends came to 9 bases. The CDR3 region is CASMSWDTGELFF. The DNA for the CDR3 is TGTGCCAGCATGAGCTGGGACACCGGGGAGCTGTTTTTT.

The CDR3 loop is CASSQETGMMNTEAFF. CDR3 in DNA: TGCGCCAGCAGCCAGGAGACAGGGATGATGAACACTGAAGCTTTCTTT. This rearrangement joins TRBV4-1 to TRBJ1-1; 7 bases are a match to TRBD1. The germline V gene has CDR1 MGHRA and CDR2 YSYEKL. Trimming removed 3 bases from V and 0 bases from J; junction bases left unmatched: 7. There are 16 residues in the CDR3.

The chain uses TRBV12-3 or TRBV12-4 and TRBJ2-1; no definite D call. The CDR3 loop spans 13 amino acids. Trimming took 2 bases from V and 6 from J, leaving 8 bases between them. The CDR3 reads CASSLNLGNEQFF. CDR3 in DNA: TGTGCCAGCAGTTTAAATCTAGGCAATGAGCAGTTCTTC.

The genes are TRBV12-3 or TRBV12-4 and TRBJ2-2; possible D gene TRBD2, 6 bases. Trimming cost V 4 bases and J 5 bases, with 8 bases left between them. The CDR3 is 13 residues long. As DNA, the CDR3 is TGTGCCAGCAGTTGGGGGGTGACCGGGGAGCTGTTTTTT. It codes for CASSWGVTGELFF.

The V gene is TRBV6-2 or TRBV6-3, the J gene TRBJ2-1, with TRBD2 matching 9 bases. V trimming: 5 bases; J trimming: 2 bases; junction bases outside the gene matches: 7. Germline V gene lookup returns CDR1 MNHEY and CDR2 SVGEGT. The CDR3 extends over 16 amino acids. Here the CDR3 reads CASSVGLARPYNEQFF. The CDR3 nucleotides are TGTGCCAGCAGTGTAGGACTAGCGAGGCCCTACAATGAGCAGTTCTTC.

This clone was seen a single time. This chain joins TRBV5-4 and TRBJ2-5, with D unresolved. The V gene lost 0 bases and the J gene lost 7 bases, with 16 bases spanning the gap. The CDR3 runs to 15 residues. CDR1 and CDR2 (germline): SGHNT, YYREEE (reference sequence). This CDR3 is CASSLEGLTPGTQYF. The CDR3 region has the DNA TGTGCCAGCAGCTTGGAGGGTCTAACCCCAGGGACCCAGTACTTC.

This chain uses TRBV13 with TRBJ1-1; D ambiguous. Germline assignment: CDR1 PRHDT and CDR2 FYEKMQ (reference sequence). The CDR3 is 15 residues long. V dropped 4 bases and J dropped 1 base, with 13 bases sitting between them. CDR3 bases: TGTGCCAGCAGCTCCTCATATGAGACGAACACTGAAGCTTTCTTT. The encoded protein is CASSSSYETNTEAFF.

The gene calls are TRBV19 and TRBJ1-3; no clear D. V gave up 8 bases and J gave up 4 bases, with 12 bases separating them. The CDR3 totals 13 residues. From germline, CDR1 is LNHDA and CDR2 SQIVND (reference sequence). In DNA, the CDR3 is TGTGCCAGTGTCCGAGTACCCGGAAACACCATATATTTT. This encodes CASVRVPGNTIYF.

The CDR3, as DNA: TGTGCCAGCAGTGACTCGGGAGGGGAGGCAGATACGCAGTATTTT. The encoded protein is CASSDSGGEADTQYF. The chain joins TRBV6-4 to TRBJ2-3, with TRBD2 identical over 7 bases. V was clipped by 0 bases and J by 4 bases; unmatched bases: 4. This CDR3 is built from 15 residues. CDR1 and CDR2 (germline): MRHNA, SNTAGT.

The chain carries TRBV7-8 and TRBJ2-3; D is unresolved. Germline loops: CDR1 SGHVS, CDR2 FQNEAQ. The CDR3 has 13 amino acids. V lost 5 bases to trimming and J lost 3 bases, with 9 bases between them. CDR3 sequence (DNA): TGTGCCAGCAGCCAGCTCGGGACAGATACGCAGTATTTT. It yields the protein CASSQLGTDTQYF.

The V and J genes are TRBV4-1 and TRBJ2-1, with 11 bases lining up with TRBD2. Looked up from germline, CDR1 is MGHRA and CDR2 is YSYEKL. This CDR3 has 16 amino acids. V was clipped by 2 bases and J by 8 bases; unmatched bases: 8. CDR3 loop: CASSQLTSGSDDEQFF. The CDR3 DNA reads TGCGCCAGCAGCCAACTCACTAGCGGGAGCGACGATGAGCAGTTCTTC.

The genes are TRBV29-1 and TRBJ2-3; TRBD1 matches 9 bases. This CDR3 is built from 13 residues. Germline loops: CDR1 SQVTM, CDR2 ANQGSEA. The V gene end was trimmed by 4 bases and the J gene end by 4 bases; junction bases not matched to a gene: 3. The CDR3 loop reads CSVGTGAPDTQYF. The CDR3 coding sequence is TGCAGCGTTGGGACAGGGGCTCCAGATACGCAGTATTTT.

The chain couples TRBV9 to TRBJ1-6; D is uncertain. Germline V gene lookup returns CDR1 SGDLS and CDR2 YYNGEE. CDR3 length: 13 residues. The V and J ends lost 0 bases and 8 bases respectively, with 6 bases between them. CDR3 nucleotides: TGTGCCAGCAGCGTAGGAATAGATTCACCCCTCCACTTT. Translating it yields CASSVGIDSPLHF.

In this sample, this clone turned up once. The rearrangement joins TRBV7-9 to TRBJ2-7; D may match TRBD1 or TRBD2 (5 bases each). V lost 2 bases, J lost 3 bases, and 17 bases lay in between. The CDR3 is 16 amino acids. Looked up from germline, CDR1 is SEHNR and CDR2 is FQNEAQ (reference sequence). CDR3 bases: TGTGCCAGCAGCTTAATCGATCGGGGCGCTTTCTACGAGCAGTACTTC. Translation gives CASSLIDRGAFYEQYF. Together with reference TRBV7-9 and TRBJ2-7, the CDR3 gives the full variable domain: DTGVSQNPRHKITKRGQNVTFRCDPISEHNRLYWYRQTLGQGPEFLTYFQNEAQLEKSRLLSDRFSAERPKGSFSTLEIQRTEQGDSAMYLCASSLIDRGAFYEQYFGPGTRLTVT.

J is TRBJ2-1 and V is TRBV7-2; 10 bases fit TRBD2. The germline V gene encodes CDR1 SGHTA and CDR2 FQGNSA. The CDR3 length is 19 residues. J lost 8 bases, V lost 3 bases, and 19 bases had no gene match. The CDR3 region is CASSLGGSGRAGRGHEQFF. DNA for the CDR3: TGTGCCAGCAGCTTGGGGGGAAGCGGGAGGGCCGGAAGGGGACATGAGCAGTTCTTC.

J is TRBJ2-5 and V is TRBV5-1; D uncertain. This CDR3 has 15 residues. Germline CDR1 reads SGHRS; CDR2 reads YFSETQ. V was shortened by 0 bases and J by 1 base, with 10 bases between the two germline ends. This CDR3 is CASSLEANRQETQYF. CDR3 DNA: TGCGCCAGCAGCTTGGAGGCTAACCGCCAAGAGACCCAGTACTTC.

This clone was recorded once. V usage is TRBV7-3 and J usage is TRBJ1-1; 8 bases align to TRBD1. CDR3 length: 12 amino acids. V lost 7 bases and J lost 5; bases outside the gene matches: 3. Germline-derived CDR1 and CDR2 are SGHTA and FQGTGA. CDR3 coding DNA: TGTGCCAGCACCACAGGGGGAACTGAAGCTTTCTTT. It translates to CASTTGGTEAFF.

The CDR3 coding sequence is TGCGCCAGCAGCCTAGGGTCTAGTGACTTAGGGGGGCAGTTCTTC. Residues: CASSLGSSDLGGQFF. The chain uses TRBV5-1 and TRBJ2-1, with D maybe TRBD1 (6 bases). CDR1 and CDR2 from the germline V gene are SGHRS and YFSETQ. The CDR3 covers 15 residues. V was shortened by 4 bases and J by 12 bases, with 23 bases between the two germline ends.

The genes are TRBV5-6 and TRBJ2-1; TRBD2 matches at 10 bases. CDR1 is SGHDT, CDR2 YYEEEE, per germline. The CDR3 runs to 15 residues. Trimming at V came to 0 bases and at J to 10 bases, leaving 7 bases not matched to a gene. DNA of the CDR3: TGTGCCAGCAGCTTGGCCCTAGCGGGAGCCTTGGAGCAGTTCTTC. Amino acid sequence: CASSLALAGALEQFF.

This clone was counted once. The chain employs TRBV27 and TRBJ2-1, with 11 positions matching TRBD2. Looked up from germline, CDR1 is MNHEY and CDR2 is SMNVEV (reference sequence). This CDR3 has 15 residues. J lost 5 bases, V lost 5 bases, and 5 bases had no gene match. This CDR3 reads CASSQRGLADNEQFF. The CDR3 nucleotides are TGTGCCAGCAGTCAGAGGGGACTAGCGGACAATGAGCAGTTCTTC.

This clone was picked up a small number of times. The chain carries TRBV5-1 and TRBJ2-5, with 8 nucleotides matching TRBD2. This CDR3 is 15 amino acids long. Germline V gene data show CDR1 as SGHRS and CDR2 as YFSETQ. Germline trimming cut 4 bases from V and 2 bases from J; bases unmatched to any gene: 7. For the CDR3, the DNA is TGCGCCAGCAGCCCCGGGGCTAGCGGGCAAGAGACCCAGTACTTC. Translating gives CASSPGASGQETQYF. Full variable domain (outside the CDR3, taken from reference TRBV5-1 and TRBJ2-5): KAGVTQTPRYLIKTRGQQVTLSCSPISGHRSVSWYQQTPGQGLQFLFEYFSETQRNKGNFPGRFSGRQFSNSRSEMNVSTLELGDSALYLCASSPGASGQETQYFGPGTRLLVL.

The gene calls are TRBV10-2 and TRBJ2-1, with TRBD2 identical over 9 bases. The CDR3 has 15 residues. Per germline, CDR1 WSHSY and CDR2 SAAADI. With 8 bases clipped from V and 8 bases from J, the junction kept 13 bases outside the gene matches. This CDR3 is CASARGREGTHEQFF. The CDR3 coding sequence is TGCGCCAGCGCCCGAGGGCGGGAGGGTACACATGAGCAGTTCTTC.

The chain couples TRBV7-9 to TRBJ1-2, with D possibly being TRBD1 (5 bases). Per the germline V gene, CDR1 is SEHNR and CDR2 is FQNEAQ (reference sequence). The ends were cut back, 3 bases at V and 6 bases at J, with 14 bases in the middle. This CDR3 region has 14 residues. The CDR3 bases are TGTGCCAGCAGCTTGTCTCAGGGTTCCAATGGCTACACCTTC. It is translated as CASSLSQGSNGYTF.

V usage is TRBV19 and J usage is TRBJ1-5; D call uncertain. Looked up from germline, CDR1 is LNHDA and CDR2 is SQIVND (reference sequence). V dropped 2 bases and J dropped 10 bases, with 9 bases sitting between them. The CDR3 has 12 residues. This chain's CDR3 is CASSINSSPQHF. DNA of the CDR3: TGTGCCAGTAGTATAAATTCGAGCCCCCAGCATTTT.

In its sample, this clone was seen many times. This chain uses TRBV3-1 (or the pseudogene TRBV3-2) with TRBJ1-6; TRBD1 might be the D (5 bases). Trimming removed 1 base from V and 6 bases from J, with 13 bases in between. CDR1 LGHDT and CDR2 YNNKEL come from the germline V gene (reference sequence). The CDR3 is 16 amino acids. The chain's CDR3 is CASSQGGALPNSPLHF. The CDR3 nucleotides are TGTGCCAGCAGCCAAGGAGGGGCCCTCCCTAATTCACCCCTCCACTTT.

The rearrangement joins TRBV15 to TRBJ2-5; D is uncertain. The CDR3 consists of 13 residues. CDR1 and CDR2 from the germline V gene are LNHNV and YYDKDF (reference sequence). Between the trimmed V and J ends, which lost 0 bases and 5 bases, there was a span of 7 bases. This CDR3 is CATSRDGRETQYF. In DNA form, the CDR3 reads TGTGCCACCAGCAGAGACGGTCGGGAGACCCAGTACTTC.

V is TRBV3-1 (or the pseudogene TRBV3-2) and J is TRBJ2-7; maybe TRBD2 (5 bases). In germline, CDR1 is LGHDT, CDR2 YNNKEL (reference sequence). There are 20 residues in the CDR3. The ends were cut back, 0 bases at V and 0 bases at J, with 24 bases in the middle. CDR3 in amino acids: CASSQDVGRPTSLSSYEQYF. The CDR3, as DNA: TGTGCCAGCAGCCAAGATGTAGGGAGACCAACTTCACTTAGCTCCTACGAGCAGTACTTC.

This clone was observed once. The chain carries TRBV6-5 and TRBJ1-1; D is uncertain. Germline loops: CDR1 MNHEY, CDR2 SVGAGI. This CDR3 contains 13 residues. V was shortened by 9 bases and J by 8 bases, with 19 bases between the two germline ends. CDR3 in DNA: TGTGCCAGTCGTGGCCGACCCGAGCTAGAAGCTTTCTTT. Protein: CASRGRPELEAFF.

The J gene is TRBJ1-1, the V gene TRBV19; D not resolved. Germline lookup yields CDR1 LNHDA and CDR2 SQIVND (reference sequence). The V end was cut by 3 bases, the J end by 5 bases, with 10 bases between. The CDR3 loop spans 13 amino acids. As DNA, the CDR3 is TGTGCCAGTAGTATTATTCGCGGGACTGAAGCTTTCTTT. Encoded protein: CASSIIRGTEAFF. The variable domain in full, completed from reference TRBV19 and TRBJ1-1, reads DGGITQSPKYLFRKEGQNVTLSCEQNLNHDAMYWYRQDPGQGLRLIYYSQIVNDFQKGDIAEGYSVSREKKESFPLTVTSAQKNPTAFYLCASSIIRGTEAFFGQGTRLTVV.